This T cell receptor beta chain was documented in a study of early T cells in non-severe SARS-CoV-2 infection. Study in general: Bulk RNA taken from unsorted whole blood was sequenced, leaving chains unpaired.

This clonotype was seen repeatedly, ten times or more. Its antigen is not known. Study-wide results and limits: Private and CD4 specificities were missed by VDJdb matching, which favored anti-spike CD8 responses.

Germline V lookup: CDR1 MNHNS, CDR2 SASEGT. Trimming removed 7 bases from V and 6 bases from J, with 9 bases in between. CDR3 length equals 11 residues. Attachment of unique molecular identifiers to individual cDNA molecules was performed. A single record per CDR3 protein comes from TCRdb applying MiXCR to the 5' RACE reads. Of about 83,000 distinct CDR3 sequences listed, roughly an eighth are singletons. The chain couples TRBV6-1 to TRBJ1-1; D gene unclear. This clonotype originated in an adult who was a healthcare worker with PCR-confirmed SARS-CoV-2 infection or an uninfected control (not recorded which). The sample comprised whole blood. CDR3 sequence: CASMSVAEAFF. The CDR3 DNA follows: TGTGCCAGCATGTCGGTCGCTGAAGCTTTCTTT.